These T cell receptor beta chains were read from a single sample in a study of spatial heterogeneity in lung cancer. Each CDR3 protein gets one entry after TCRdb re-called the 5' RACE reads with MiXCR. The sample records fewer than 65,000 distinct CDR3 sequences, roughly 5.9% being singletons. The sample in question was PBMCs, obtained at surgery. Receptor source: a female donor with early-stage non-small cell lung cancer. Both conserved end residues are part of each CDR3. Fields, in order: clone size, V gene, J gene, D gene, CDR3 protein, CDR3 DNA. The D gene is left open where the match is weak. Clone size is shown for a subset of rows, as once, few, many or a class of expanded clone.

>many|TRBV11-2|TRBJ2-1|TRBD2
CASSGGRLAAYNEQFF
TGTGCCAGCAGCGGGGGGCGACTAGCGGCTTACAATGAGCAGTTCTTC
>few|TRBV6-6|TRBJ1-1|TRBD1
CASSSLGGSDTEAFF
TGTGCCAGCAGTTCTTTAGGGGGCTCGGACACTGAAGCTTTCTTT
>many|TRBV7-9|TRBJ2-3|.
CASSLDPRRQTPTDTQYF
TGTGCCAGCAGCCTAGATCCCCGTCGACAGACGCCCACAGATACGCAGTATTTT
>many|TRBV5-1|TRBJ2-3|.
CASSLGQTGARTDTQYF
TGCGCCAGCAGCTTGGGGCAGACCGGGGCAAGGACAGATACGCAGTATTTT
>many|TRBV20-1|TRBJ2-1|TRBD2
CSAILAGNSYNEQFF
TGCAGTGCTATCCTAGCGGGAAACTCCTACAATGAGCAGTTCTTC
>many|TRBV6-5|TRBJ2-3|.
CASSTLAASSTDTQYF
TGTGCCAGCAGTACATTAGCGGCATCTAGCACAGATACGCAGTATTTT
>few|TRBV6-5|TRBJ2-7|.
CASSRQGNYEQYF
TGTGCCAGCAGTAGGCAGGGGAACTACGAGCAGTACTTC
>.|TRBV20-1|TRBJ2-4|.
CSASIPGGRSKNIQYF
TGCAGTGCTTCGATTCCAGGGGGGAGGTCCAAAAACATTCAGTACTTC
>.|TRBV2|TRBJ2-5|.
CAGRRVPDIQESQYF
TGTGCCGGCAGGAGGGTCCCGGACATCCAAGAGAGCCAGTACTTC
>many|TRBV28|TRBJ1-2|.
CASSLYDRIYGYTF
TGTGCCAGCAGTTTATACGACAGAATCTATGGCTACACCTTC
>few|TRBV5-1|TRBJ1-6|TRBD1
CASSGQGRFNSPLHF
TGCGCCAGCAGCGGACAGGGGCGGTTTAATTCACCCCTCCACTTT
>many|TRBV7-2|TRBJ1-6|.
CASSLVEYNSPLHF
TGTGCCAGCAGCTTAGTCGAGTATAATTCACCCCTCCACTTT
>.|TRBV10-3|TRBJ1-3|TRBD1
CAISEAGTGGNTIYF
TGTGCCATCAGTGAGGCCGGGACAGGGGGAAACACCATATATTTT
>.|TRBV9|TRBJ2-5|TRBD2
CASSVESSGGARETQYF
TGTGCCAGCAGCGTAGAATCTAGCGGGGGGGCTAGAGAGACCCAGTACTTC
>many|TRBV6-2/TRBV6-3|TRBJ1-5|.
CASSSSSGNLNQPQHF
TGTGCCAGCAGTTCTTCATCCGGGAACCTCAATCAGCCCCAGCATTTT
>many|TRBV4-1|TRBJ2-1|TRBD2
CASSHPTSGRNEQFF
TGCGCCAGCAGCCACCCGACTAGCGGGAGGAATGAGCAGTTCTTC
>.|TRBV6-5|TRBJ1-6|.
CASSSLLLSSYNSPLHF
TGTGCCAGCAGTTCCCTCCTCCTGAGCTCCTATAATTCACCCCTCCACTTT
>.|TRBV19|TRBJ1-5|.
CASMSVGNQPQHF
TGTGCCAGTATGTCGGTGGGCAATCAGCCCCAGCATTTT
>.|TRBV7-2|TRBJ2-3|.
CASSLFRGQSTDTQYF
TGTGCCAGCAGCTTGTTCCGGGGTCAAAGCACAGATACGCAGTATTTT
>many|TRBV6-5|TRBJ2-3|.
CASSYKQTAGSTDTQYF
TGTGCCAGCAGTTACAAGCAAACAGCGGGTAGCACAGATACGCAGTATTTT
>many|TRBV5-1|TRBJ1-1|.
CASSLDQGTEAFF
TGCGCCAGCAGCTTGGACCAGGGCACTGAAGCTTTCTTT
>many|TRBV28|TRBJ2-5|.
CASSTRPGGSETQYF
TGTGCCAGCAGTACCCGGCCTGGAGGCTCGGAGACCCAGTACTTC
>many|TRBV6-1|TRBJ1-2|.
CATTDYGQSYGYTF
TGTGCCACTACAGACTACGGACAGAGCTATGGCTACACCTTC
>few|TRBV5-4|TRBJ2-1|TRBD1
CASSSGGTGGNEQFF
TGTGCCAGCAGCTCCGGGGGGACAGGGGGCAATGAGCAGTTCTTC
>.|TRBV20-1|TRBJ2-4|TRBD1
CSASSPLGQAGNIQYF
TGCAGTGCCAGTTCTCCGCTGGGACAGGCAGGGAACATTCAGTACTTC
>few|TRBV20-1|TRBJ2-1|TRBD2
CSARGTLGRERDEQFF
TGCAGTGCCAGAGGTACTTTGGGGCGGGAGCGGGATGAGCAGTTCTTC
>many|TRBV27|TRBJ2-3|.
CASSPLLAFSTDTQYF
TGTGCCAGCAGTCCCCTGCTAGCGTTTAGCACAGATACGCAGTATTTT
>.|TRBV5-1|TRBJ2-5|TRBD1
CASSPGQGRGETQYF
TGCGCCAGCAGCCCGGGACAGGGTAGGGGAGAGACCCAGTACTTC
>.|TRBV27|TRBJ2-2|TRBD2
CASRQYPRAGGRNTGELFF
TGTGCCAGCAGACAGTACCCCAGAGCGGGGGGACGGAACACCGGGGAGCTGTTTTTT
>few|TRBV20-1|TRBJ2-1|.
CSARDPGGHYNEQFF
TGCAGTGCTAGGGATCCAGGAGGGCACTACAATGAGCAGTTCTTC
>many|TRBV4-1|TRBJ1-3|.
CASSKDRNSGNTIYF
TGCGCCAGCAGCAAGGACCGAAACTCTGGAAACACCATATATTTT
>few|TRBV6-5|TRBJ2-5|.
CASSYPGQETQYF
TGTGCCAGCAGTTACCCGGGCCAAGAGACCCAGTACTTC
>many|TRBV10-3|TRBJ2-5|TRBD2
CAIKGSGGQETQYF
TGTGCCATCAAGGGTAGCGGGGGCCAAGAGACCCAGTACTTC
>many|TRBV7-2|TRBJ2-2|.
CASSFTANTGELFF
TGTGCCAGCAGCTTCACTGCGAACACCGGGGAGCTGTTTTTT
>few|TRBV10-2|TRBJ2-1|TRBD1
CASKGPGGAYNEQFF
TGCGCCAGCAAGGGCCCAGGGGGCGCCTACAATGAGCAGTTCTTC
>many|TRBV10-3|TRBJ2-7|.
CAISEGYEQYF
TGTGCCATCAGCGAGGGTTACGAGCAGTACTTC
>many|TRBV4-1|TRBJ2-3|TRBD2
CASSHTSGSFTDTQYF
TGCGCCAGCAGCCACACTAGCGGGAGCTTCACAGATACGCAGTATTTT
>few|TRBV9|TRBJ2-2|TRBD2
CASSVHGERETGELFF
TGTGCCAGCAGCGTCCACGGGGAGCGGGAAACCGGGGAGCTGTTTTTT
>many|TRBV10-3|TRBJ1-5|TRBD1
CAISESKAGGQPQHF
TGTGCCATCAGTGAGTCGAAGGCAGGGGGTCAGCCCCAGCATTTT
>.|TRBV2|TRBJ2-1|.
CASSGDSPSSYNEQFF
TGTGCCAGCAGTGGGGACTCACCAAGCTCCTACAATGAGCAGTTCTTC
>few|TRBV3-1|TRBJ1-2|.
CASSSRQYGYTF
TGTGCCAGCAGCTCTCGACAGTATGGCTACACCTTC
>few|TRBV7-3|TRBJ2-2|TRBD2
CASSPYGGSGTGELFF
TGTGCCAGCAGCCCGTACGGCGGGAGCGGCACCGGGGAGCTGTTTTTT
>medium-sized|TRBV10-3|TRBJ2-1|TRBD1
CAISGQGAAYNEQFF
TGTGCCATCAGTGGACAGGGGGCCGCCTACAATGAGCAGTTCTTC
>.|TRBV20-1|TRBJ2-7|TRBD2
CSANPRTSSYEQYF
TGCAGTGCTAACCCCCGGACTAGCAGCTACGAGCAGTACTTC
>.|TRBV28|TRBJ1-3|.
CASSLSGENTIYF
TGTGCCAGCAGTTTATCAGGGGAAAACACCATATATTTT
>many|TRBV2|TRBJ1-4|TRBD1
CASRTQGAPTLGEKLFF
TGTGCCAGCAGGACCCAGGGGGCGCCGACCCTGGGAGAAAAACTGTTTTTT
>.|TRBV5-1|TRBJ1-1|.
CASSLALPRAHFGYTEAFF
TGCGCCAGCAGCTTGGCCCTCCCGAGGGCGCATTTTGGGTACACTGAAGCTTTCTTT
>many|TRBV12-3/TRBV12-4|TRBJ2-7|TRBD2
CASSWGLAGGNYEQYF
TGTGCCAGCAGTTGGGGACTAGCGGGAGGGAACTACGAGCAGTACTTC
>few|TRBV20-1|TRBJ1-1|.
CSARSPAPQAFF
TGCAGTGCTAGAAGCCCGGCCCCCCAAGCTTTCTTT
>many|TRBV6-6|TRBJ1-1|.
CASSYTRAGTEAFF
TGTGCCAGCAGTTACACCAGGGCGGGCACTGAAGCTTTCTTT
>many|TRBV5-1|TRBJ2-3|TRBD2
CASGLVAGGTDTQYF
TGCGCCAGCGGCCTAGTAGCGGGAGGCACAGATACGCAGTATTTT
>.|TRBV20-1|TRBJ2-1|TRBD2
CSFDSGIGNEQFF
TGCAGTTTCGATAGCGGGATTGGCAATGAGCAGTTCTTC
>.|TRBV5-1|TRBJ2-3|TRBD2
CASSLEPSGSFTDTQYF
TGCGCCAGCAGCTTGGAGCCTAGCGGGAGTTTCACAGATACGCAGTATTTT